This T cell receptor (beta chain) originates from a study of T-cell reconstitution after alpha-beta-depleted transplantation in children. This clonotype was counted a few times. Researchers prepared the TCRbeta library using unique molecular identifiers, the study reports. TCRdb analysed the PCR reads with MiXCR anew, one entry per CDR3 protein. The table records a few hundred thousand distinct CDR3 sequences, roughly 17% of them present only once. This CDR3 is 18 amino acids long. The V gene's germline CDR1 is LGHNA and CDR2 YSLEER. The junction had 13 bases not matched to a gene; V was cut back by 4 bases and J by 0 bases.

This chain uses TRBV4-3 with TRBJ2-3; TRBD1 matches 7 bases. The sequence was obtained from a boy younger than two who had a stem cell transplant for Wiskott-Aldrich syndrome, so the T cells may come from the graft donor. Sample: PBMCs, mostly from graft donor cells, taken 360 days after TCRalphabeta/CD19-depleted stem cell transplant. CDR3 loop: CASSLGTGQWTSTDTQYF. The CDR3 DNA reads TGCGCCAGCAGCCTAGGGACGGGACAGTGGACGAGCACAGATACGCAGTATTTT.